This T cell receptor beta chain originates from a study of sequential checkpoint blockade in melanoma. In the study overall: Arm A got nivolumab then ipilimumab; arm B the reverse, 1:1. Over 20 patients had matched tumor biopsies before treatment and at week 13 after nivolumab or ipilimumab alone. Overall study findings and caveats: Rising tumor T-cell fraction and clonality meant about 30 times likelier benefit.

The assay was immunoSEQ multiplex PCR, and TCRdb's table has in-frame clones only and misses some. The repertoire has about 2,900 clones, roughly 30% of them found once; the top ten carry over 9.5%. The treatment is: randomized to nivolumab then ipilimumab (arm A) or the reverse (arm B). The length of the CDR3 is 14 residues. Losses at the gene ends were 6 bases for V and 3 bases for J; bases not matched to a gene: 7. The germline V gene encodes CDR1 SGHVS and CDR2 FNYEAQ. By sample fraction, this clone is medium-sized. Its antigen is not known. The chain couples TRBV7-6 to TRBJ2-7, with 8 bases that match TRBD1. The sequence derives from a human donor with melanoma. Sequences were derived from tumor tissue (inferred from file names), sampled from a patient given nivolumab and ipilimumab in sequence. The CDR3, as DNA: TGTGCCAGCAGTAATGACAGGGGAGGCTACGAGCAGTACTTC. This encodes CASSNDRGGYEQYF. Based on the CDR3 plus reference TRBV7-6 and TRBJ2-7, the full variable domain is GAGVSQSPRYKVTKRGQDVALRCDPISGHVSLYWYRQALGQGPEFLTYFNYEAQQDKSGLPNDRFSAERPEGSISTLTIQRTEQRDSAMYRCASSNDRGGYEQYFGPGTRLTVT.